This T cell receptor (beta chain) was documented in a study of blood T cells in healthy people across ages. A sample-barcoded 5' primer and a J-beta primer mix were used in a second PCR of about 7 to 12 cycles. In TCRdb, the 5' RACE reads were re-called with MiXCR into one record per CDR3 protein. The table has roughly 800,000 distinct CDR3 sequences, roughly 60% seen once; the top ten hold roughly 22%. The germline gives CDR1 SEHNR, CDR2 FQNEAQ (reference sequence). Trimming took 0 bases from V and 14 from J; bases not matched to a gene: 12. The length of the CDR3 is 16 residues. The sample comprised blood. The gene calls are TRBV7-9 and TRBJ2-2; 10 bases align to TRBD2. The TCR was taken from a man younger than 40 in good health. The CDR3 is CASSLAGLAGAGELFF. Written as DNA, the CDR3 is TGTGCCAGCAGCTTAGCCGGGCTAGCGGGGGCCGGTGAACTGTTTTTT.